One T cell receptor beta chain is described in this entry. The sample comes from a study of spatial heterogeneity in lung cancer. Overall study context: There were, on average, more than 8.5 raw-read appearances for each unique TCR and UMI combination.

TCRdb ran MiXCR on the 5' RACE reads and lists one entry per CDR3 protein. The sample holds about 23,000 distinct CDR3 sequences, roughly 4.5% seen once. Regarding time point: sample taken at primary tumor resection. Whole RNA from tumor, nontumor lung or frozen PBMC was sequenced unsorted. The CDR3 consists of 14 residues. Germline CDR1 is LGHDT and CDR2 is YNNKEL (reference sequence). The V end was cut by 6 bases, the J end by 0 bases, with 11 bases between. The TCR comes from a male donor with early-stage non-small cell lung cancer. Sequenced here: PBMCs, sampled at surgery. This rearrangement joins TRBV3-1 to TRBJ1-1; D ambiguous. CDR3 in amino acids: CASSPAIMNTEAFF. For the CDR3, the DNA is TGTGCCAGCAGTCCGGCCATAATGAACACTGAAGCTTTCTTT.